This entry describes one T cell receptor (beta chain). This sample was included in a study of cytomegalovirus exposure and HLA in healthy donors. The V gene lost 2 bases and the J gene lost 3 bases, with 15 bases spanning the gap. This CDR3 comprises 15 residues. The germline CDR1 and CDR2 sequences are SGHRS and YFSETQ. The donors gave bone marrow, and they were healthy. Primers for the PCR totalled 60 Vbeta and 13 Jbeta. The data were produced by immunoSEQ multiplex PCR, yet TCRdb's version contains in-frame clones alone and is incomplete. This sample carries 70,000 to 90,000 clones, with 3% to 4% going to the ten biggest clones.

The sample taken for sequencing was PBMCs. The rearrangement joins TRBV5-1 to TRBJ2-7; D might be TRBD1 (6 bases). This receptor was identified in a man aged 18 to 29 in good health and CMV-seropositive. The CDR3 sequence is CASSFGTPKRYEQYF. The CDR3 nucleotides are TGCGCCAGCAGCTTTGGGACACCGAAGCGCTACGAGCAGTACTTC.